The 10 T cell receptor beta chains given below trace back to one sample, sequenced in a study of beta chain features in type 1 diabetes. The entirety of the isolated RNA underwent reverse transcription, so expressed TCRB transcripts were sequenced. Clones were read by immunoSEQ multiplex PCR, and TCRdb kept only the in-frame ones, dropping some. The repertoire holds 350,000 to 450,000 clones, with over 13% as singletons. Source material: naive CD4+ T cells from blood. The source is a woman aged 18-29 years in good health.

This clone has just a few counts. V and J are TRBV4-2 and TRBJ2-7; TRBD1 aligns across 9 bases. Germline CDR1 is LGHNA and CDR2 is YNFKEQ. V trimming: 1 base; J trimming: 2 bases; junction bases outside the gene matches: 3. This CDR3 has 15 residues. CDR3 in DNA: TGTGCCAGCAGCCAAGGTGGGACAGGGCCCTACGAGCAGTACTTC. It encodes CASSQGGTGPYEQYF.

The chain employs TRBV6-5 and TRBJ2-4, with a possible D match to TRBD1 (6 bases). V dropped 7 bases and J dropped 0 bases, with 13 bases sitting between them. The V gene's germline CDR1 is MNHEY and CDR2 SVGAGI. The CDR3 is 15 residues long. In DNA form, the CDR3 reads TGTGCCAGCACCCCCAGGGGTGTAGCCAAAAACATTCAGTACTTC. It codes for CASTPRGVAKNIQYF.

V usage is TRBV15 and J usage is TRBJ2-5, with unresolved D. Between the trimmed V and J ends, which lost 0 bases and 2 bases, there was a span of 13 bases. The CDR3 runs to 16 residues. In germline, CDR1 is LNHNV, CDR2 YYDKDF (reference sequence). In DNA, the CDR3 is TGTGCCACCAGCAGAGATAGAAGAAACGGTCAAGAGACCCAGTACTTC. Translating it yields CATSRDRRNGQETQYF.

The chain employs TRBV7-2 and TRBJ2-7; weak D call: TRBD1 (5 bases). The length of the CDR3 is 15 residues. V lost 5 bases and J 3 bases, leaving 17 bases between the germline ends. The V gene's germline CDR1 is SGHTA and CDR2 FQGNSA. This chain's CDR3 is CASSLGRVNGYEQYF. CDR3 bases: TGTGCCAGCAGCCTAGGCAGGGTCAATGGCTACGAGCAGTACTTC.

This clone turned up a few times. This chain uses TRBV28 with TRBJ1-5; unclear D gene. This CDR3 spans 12 amino acids. In germline, CDR1 is MDHEN, CDR2 SYDVKM. Trimming removed 10 bases at V and 5 bases at J, with 12 bases between. The CDR3 region is CAIWSWDQPQHF. For the CDR3, the DNA is TGTGCCATCTGGAGTTGGGATCAGCCCCAGCATTTT.

This chain joins TRBV28 and TRBJ2-7, with D perhaps TRBD1 (5 bases). Germline-derived CDR1 and CDR2 are MDHEN and SYDVKM. This CDR3 comprises 12 residues. V was pared by 10 bases and J by 5 bases, with 15 bases between. For the CDR3, the DNA is TGTGCCACCTGGGGCAGGGTCAACGAGCAGTACTTC. This encodes CATWGRVNEQYF. Filled out from reference TRBV28 and TRBJ2-7, the complete variable domain reads DVKVTQSSRYLVKRTGEKVFLECVQDMDHENMFWYRQDPGLGLRLIYFSYDVKMKEKGDIPEGYSVSREKKERFSLILESASTNQTSMYLCATWGRVNEQYFGPGTRLTVT.

The chain has TRBV30 and TRBJ1-2, with D perhaps TRBD1 (6 bases). There are 15 residues in the CDR3. The V gene lost 3 bases and the J gene lost 3 bases, with 17 bases spanning the gap. CDR1 GTSNPN and CDR2 SVGIG come from the germline V gene (reference sequence). Here the CDR3 reads CAWSSQGERDYGYTF. The CDR3 DNA is TGTGCCTGGAGCTCACAGGGTGAAAGGGACTATGGCTACACCTTC.

The chain is built from TRBV4-3 and TRBJ2-3; possible D gene TRBD2, 5 bases. V dropped 4 bases and J dropped 5 bases, with 13 bases sitting between them. The V gene's germline CDR1 is LGHNA and CDR2 YSLEER. This CDR3 is built from 14 residues. The CDR3: CASSRTSFRDTQYF. The CDR3 DNA is TGCGCCAGCAGCCGAACTAGTTTTCGAGATACGCAGTATTTT.

This clone was recorded a few times. This chain connects TRBV15 to TRBJ2-5, with 7 positions matching TRBD2. CDR1 and CDR2 from the germline V gene are LNHNV and YYDKDF (reference sequence). CDR3 length: 12 amino acids. Trimming took 5 bases from V and 5 from J; bases not matched to a gene: 2. The CDR3 DNA reads TGTGCCACCAGCTTCGGGAGGGAGACCCAGTACTTC. Amino acid sequence: CATSFGRETQYF.

The chain recombines TRBV13 with TRBJ2-7; possible D gene TRBD1, 5 bases. The germline CDR1 and CDR2 sequences are PRHDT and FYEKMQ (reference sequence). CDR3 length: 15 amino acids. V lost 1 base to trimming and J lost 4 bases, with 14 bases between them. The CDR3 spells CASSLVQGKGYEQYF. The CDR3 DNA sequence: TGTGCCAGCAGCTTAGTGCAGGGAAAAGGATACGAGCAGTACTTC.